The 14 T cell receptor beta chains given below trace back to one sample, sequenced in a study of Ad26.COV2.S vaccination and SARS-CoV-2 variants. This sample's treatment: about 20 received Ad26.COV2.S at low or high dose, single or two shots; about 5 received placebo; per-sample allocation not given. Specimen acquisition occurred on day 63 following the initial vaccine or placebo injection. Only in-frame clones appear in the TCRdb table, and some are missing; sequencing was by immunoSEQ multiplex PCR. Here the sample spans 300,000 to 350,000 clones, 75% to 90% being singletons. The sample was peripheral blood, taken in a trial of Ad26.COV2.S vaccine versus placebo. These receptors were obtained from a person aged 18-65 years who received the Ad26.COV2.S COVID-19 vaccine or a placebo.

The chain uses TRBV19 and TRBJ1-3; TRBD1 is a possible D gene (6 bases). Germline V gene lookup returns CDR1 LNHDA and CDR2 SQIVND (reference sequence). V shed 5 bases and J shed 0 bases, with 14 bases lying between them. The CDR3 loop spans 16 amino acids. The CDR3 sequence is CASSLGQPFSGNTIYF. CDR3 DNA sequence: TGTGCCAGTAGTCTCGGACAGCCTTTCTCTGGAAACACCATATATTTT.

The J gene is TRBJ1-4, the V gene TRBV5-1, with TRBD1 matching over 9 bases. Germline assignment: CDR1 SGHRS and CDR2 YFSETQ. The CDR3 consists of 18 residues. V was clipped by 0 bases and J by 6 bases; unmatched bases: 12. The CDR3 protein is CASSLVGQGVSGHEKLFF. CDR3 sequence (DNA): TGCGCCAGCAGCTTGGTGGGACAGGGTGTGTCAGGTCATGAAAAACTGTTTTTT.

This chain joins TRBV29-1 and TRBJ2-1; D perhaps matches TRBD2 (5 bases). Per the germline V gene, CDR1 is SQVTM and CDR2 is ANQGSEA. The CDR3 is 11 residues long. The V and J ends lost 7 bases and 3 bases respectively, with 7 bases between them. CDR3 loop: CSARGYNEQFF. The DNA of the CDR3 is TGCAGCGCCCGGGGCTACAATGAGCAGTTCTTC.

This clone was observed once. V usage is TRBV19 and J usage is TRBJ1-3; TRBD1 is a possible D gene (6 bases). CDR1 is LNHDA, CDR2 SQIVND, per germline (reference sequence). The CDR3 covers 15 residues. Trimming left V 10 bases short and J 0 bases short, with 16 bases between. The CDR3 is CATHEGTISGNTIYF. The CDR3 nucleotides are TGTGCCACCCATGAGGGGACAATCTCTGGAAACACCATATATTTT.

The chain recombines TRBV5-1 with TRBJ1-2, with 12 positions matching TRBD1. The germline CDR1 and CDR2 sequences are SGHRS and YFSETQ. The CDR3 extends over 19 amino acids. V lost 0 bases to trimming and J lost 4 bases; unmatched junction nucleotides: 13. The CDR3 DNA is TGCGCCAGCAGCTTGGTAATAGGAGGGGACAGGGGGCTTTTCTATGGCTACACCTTC. This sequence encodes CASSLVIGGDRGLFYGYTF. Full variable domain (rest looked up from reference TRBV5-1 and TRBJ1-2): KAGVTQTPRYLIKTRGQQVTLSCSPISGHRSVSWYQQTPGQGLQFLFEYFSETQRNKGNFPGRFSGRQFSNSRSEMNVSTLELGDSALYLCASSLVIGGDRGLFYGYTFGSGTRLTVV.

The rearrangement joins TRBV11-2 to TRBJ1-1, with 8 bases that match TRBD1. From germline, CDR1 is SGHAT and CDR2 FQNNGV. The CDR3 has 15 residues. The junction had 6 bases not matched to a gene; V was cut back by 5 bases and J by 1 base. CDR3 sequence reads: CASSPAGTGNTEAFF. CDR3 bases: TGTGCCAGCAGCCCCGCCGGGACAGGGAACACTGAAGCTTTCTTT.

The chain employs TRBV7-6 and TRBJ2-7; D perhaps matches TRBD1 (5 bases). V lost 2 bases, J lost 4 bases, and 15 bases lay in between. Germline CDR1 is SGHVS and CDR2 is FNYEAQ. The CDR3 sequence is 15 residues long. The CDR3 DNA reads as TGTGCCAGCAGCTTAACGAAACCCAGGGATTACGAGCAGTACGTC. Protein product: CASSLTKPRDYEQYV.

The chain is built from TRBV2 and TRBJ2-1; D is uncertain. V lost 6 bases and J 7 bases, leaving 16 bases between the germline ends. CDR1 is SNHLY and CDR2 is FYNNEI in the germline V gene. CDR3 length: 14 residues. The CDR3 here is CASRVLETTNEQFF. DNA of the CDR3: TGTGCCAGCAGGGTCCTCGAGACCACGAATGAGCAGTTCTTC.

The chain joins TRBV24-1 to TRBJ2-1; D tentatively fits TRBD1 or TRBD2 (5 bases each). The V and J ends lost 3 bases and 6 bases respectively, with 20 bases between them. CDR1 and CDR2 (germline): KGHDR, SFDVKD. The CDR3 contains 17 residues. The CDR3 bases are TGTGCCACCAGTGATCCGCCCCGGGGCGGGTTGGGCAATGAGCAGTTCTTC. This encodes CATSDPPRGGLGNEQFF.

The chain carries TRBV6-5 and TRBJ1-3, with a weak D call TRBD1 (5 bases). Germline lookup yields CDR1 MNHEY and CDR2 SVGAGI. The CDR3 consists of 15 residues. Trimming shortened V by 4 bases and J by 14 bases, and 24 bases separated the two germline ends. The CDR3 reads CASSSNLSGTARVYF. CDR3 DNA: TGTGCCAGCAGTTCCAACCTCTCAGGGACTGCTCGTGTATATTTT.

The chain employs TRBV5-1 and TRBJ1-1; unclear D gene. V shed 1 base and J shed 1 base, with 8 bases lying between them. The CDR3 is 14 amino acids. Germline CDR1 is SGHRS and CDR2 is YFSETQ. In DNA form, the CDR3 reads TGCGCCAGCAGCTTGAATACGGCGAACACTGAAGCTTTCTTT. Protein product: CASSLNTANTEAFF.

This sequence joins TRBV2 and TRBJ2-5, with no clear D. CDR3 size: 12 residues. The V gene lost 3 bases and the J gene lost 3 bases, with 5 bases spanning the gap. Germline lookup yields CDR1 SNHLY and CDR2 FYNNEI. Here the CDR3 DNA reads TGTGCCAGCAGTGATGAGGAAGAGACCCAGTACTTC. Residues: CASSDEEETQYF.

Only one count was recorded for this clone. J is TRBJ1-5 and V is TRBV7-2; D ambiguous. From germline, CDR1 is SGHTA and CDR2 FQGNSA. CDR3 length: 17 residues. The V and J ends lost 3 bases and 1 base respectively, with 16 bases between them. Written as DNA, the CDR3 is TGTGCCAGCAGCTTTTACCCCCGGGGAGAAAGCAATCAGCCCCAGCATTTT. Its protein product is CASSFYPRGESNQPQHF.

The V and J genes are TRBV5-8 and TRBJ2-1; D may be TRBD1 (6 bases). CDR3 size: 15 residues. Looked up from germline, CDR1 is SGHTS and CDR2 is YDEGEE. V was clipped by 4 bases and J by 10 bases, with 21 bases between them. The CDR3 sequence is CASSVTGTIWKEQFF. The CDR3 DNA reads TGTGCCAGCAGCGTAACCGGGACAATTTGGAAAGAGCAGTTCTTC.